The present TCR beta chain was sequenced within a study of vaccination and CD4 T cells after COVID-19. Study summary: Everyone enrolled got two doses of BNT162b2 or mRNA-1273 vaccine. The study collected post-vaccine samples a median 72 days after dose two, with a range of 14 to 241.

The Oncomine TCR Beta short-read assay was what sequenced the DNA obtained from cultured CD4+ T cells. One entry per CDR3 protein results from TCRdb running MiXCR on the PCR reads. The sample includes about 8,500 distinct CDR3 sequences, approximately 50% seen only once; the top ten take about 23%. Worth noting for this clonotype: The antigen remains unidentified.

Treatment given: roughly 10-day PBMC culture with coronavirus spike peptide pools or control peptides (ViraFEST assay). For ViraFEST, peptide pools expanded antigen-specific T cells, after which the TCRs were sequenced. The CDR3 is made up of 15 amino acids. J was trimmed by 5 bases and V by 5 bases; bases with no gene match: 7. Germline lookup yields CDR1 SGHTA and CDR2 FQGTGA. The clonotype was recovered from a human donor who had recovered from COVID-19. V usage is TRBV7-3 and J usage is TRBJ2-5, with 11 bases identical to TRBD2. Sequencing was done on a sample of CD4+ T cells from blood, cultured in vitro. The CDR3 protein is CASSLGASGRETQYF. The CDR3 DNA follows: TGTGCCAGCAGCCTTGGGGCTAGCGGGAGGGAGACCCAGTACTTC.